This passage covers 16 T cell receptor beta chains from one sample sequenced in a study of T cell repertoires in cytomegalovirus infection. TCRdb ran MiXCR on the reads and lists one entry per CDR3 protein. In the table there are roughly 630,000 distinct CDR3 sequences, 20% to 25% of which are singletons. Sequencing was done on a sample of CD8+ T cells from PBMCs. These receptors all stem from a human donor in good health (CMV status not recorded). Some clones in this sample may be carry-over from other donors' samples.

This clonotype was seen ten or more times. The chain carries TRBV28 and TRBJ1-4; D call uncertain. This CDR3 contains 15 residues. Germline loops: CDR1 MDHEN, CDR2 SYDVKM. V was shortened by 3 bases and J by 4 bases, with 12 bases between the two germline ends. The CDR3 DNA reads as TGTGCCAGCAGTTTTAGGAGCGACCTTAATGAAAAACTGTTTTTT. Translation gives CASSFRSDLNEKLFF. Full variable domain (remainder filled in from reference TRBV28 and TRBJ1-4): DVKVTQSSRYLVKRTGEKVFLECVQDMDHENMFWYRQDPGLGLRLIYFSYDVKMKEKGDIPEGYSVSREKKERFSLILESASTNQTSMYLCASSFRSDLNEKLFFGSGTQLSVL.

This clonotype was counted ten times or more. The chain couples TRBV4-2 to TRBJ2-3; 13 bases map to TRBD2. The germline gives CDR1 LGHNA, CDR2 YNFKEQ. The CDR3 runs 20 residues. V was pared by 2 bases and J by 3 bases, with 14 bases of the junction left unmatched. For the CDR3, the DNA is TGTGCCAGCAGCCAAAGGATGACTAGCGGGGGGAGTGAGGGGACAGATACGCAGTATTTT. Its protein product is CASSQRMTSGGSEGTDTQYF.

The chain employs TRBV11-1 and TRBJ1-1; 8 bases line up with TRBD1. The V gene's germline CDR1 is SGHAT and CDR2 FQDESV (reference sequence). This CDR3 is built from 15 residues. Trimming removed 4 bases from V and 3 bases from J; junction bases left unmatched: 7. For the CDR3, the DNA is TGTGCCAGCAGCTCCGCCGGGACAGGATACACTGAAGCTTTCTTT. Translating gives CASSSAGTGYTEAFF. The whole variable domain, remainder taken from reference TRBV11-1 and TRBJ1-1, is EAEVAQSPRYKITEKSQAVAFWCDPISGHATLYWYRQILGQGPELLVQFQDESVVDDSQLPKDRFSAERLKGVDSTLKIQPAELGDSAMYLCASSSAGTGYTEAFFGQGTRLTVV.

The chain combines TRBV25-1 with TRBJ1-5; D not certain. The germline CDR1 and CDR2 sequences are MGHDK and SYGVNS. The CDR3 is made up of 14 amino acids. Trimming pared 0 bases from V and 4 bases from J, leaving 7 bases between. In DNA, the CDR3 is TGTGCCAGCAGTGAATACGGGGTGAATCAGCCCCAGCATTTT. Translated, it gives CASSEYGVNQPQHF.

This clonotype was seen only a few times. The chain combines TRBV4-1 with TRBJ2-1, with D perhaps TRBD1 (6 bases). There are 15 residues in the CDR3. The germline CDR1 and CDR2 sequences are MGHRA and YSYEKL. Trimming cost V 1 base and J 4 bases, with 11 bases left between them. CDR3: CASSQGAGEYNEQFF. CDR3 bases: TGCGCCAGCAGCCAAGGGGCAGGGGAGTACAATGAGCAGTTCTTC.

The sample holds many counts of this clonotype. The CDR3 is CASSPRRGKERGGQETQYF. CDR3 nucleotide sequence: TGTGCCAGCAGTCCCCGTCGGGGGAAGGAGCGGGGGGGTCAAGAGACCCAGTACTTC. V and J are TRBV6-5 and TRBJ2-5, with 10 nucleotides matching TRBD2. The CDR3 is made up of 19 amino acids. Germline CDR1 and CDR2: MNHEY and SVGAGI. Losses at the gene ends were 5 bases for V and 2 bases for J; bases not matched to a gene: 17.

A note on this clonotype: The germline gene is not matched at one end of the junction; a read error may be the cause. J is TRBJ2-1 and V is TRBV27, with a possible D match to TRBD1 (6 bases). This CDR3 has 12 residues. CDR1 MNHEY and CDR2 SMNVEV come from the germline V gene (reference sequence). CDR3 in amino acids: CAGSLGGNEQFF. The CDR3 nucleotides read TGTGCCGGCAGTTTAGGGGGAAATGAGCAGTTCTTC.

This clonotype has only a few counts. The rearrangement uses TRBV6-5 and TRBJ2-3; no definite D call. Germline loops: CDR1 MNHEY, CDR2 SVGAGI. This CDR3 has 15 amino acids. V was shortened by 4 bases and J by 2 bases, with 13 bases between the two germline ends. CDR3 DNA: TGTGCCAGCAGTTTTAAAGGACGGAACACAGATACGCAGTATTTT. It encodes CASSFKGRNTDTQYF.

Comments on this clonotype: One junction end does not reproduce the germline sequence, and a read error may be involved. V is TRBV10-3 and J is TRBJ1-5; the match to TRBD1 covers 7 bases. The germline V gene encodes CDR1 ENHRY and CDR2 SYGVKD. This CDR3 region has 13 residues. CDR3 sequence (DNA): TGTGCCATCGCGGGACAGAGCAATCAGCCCCAGCAGTTT. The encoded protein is CAIAGQSNQPQQF.

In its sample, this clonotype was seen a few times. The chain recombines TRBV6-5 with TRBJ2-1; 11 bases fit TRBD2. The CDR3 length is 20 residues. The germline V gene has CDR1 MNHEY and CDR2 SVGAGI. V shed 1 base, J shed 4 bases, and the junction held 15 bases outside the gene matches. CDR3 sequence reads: CASSYWGATSGVPDYNEQFF. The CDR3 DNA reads TGTGCCAGCAGTTACTGGGGGGCGACTAGCGGGGTCCCCGATTACAATGAGCAGTTCTTC.

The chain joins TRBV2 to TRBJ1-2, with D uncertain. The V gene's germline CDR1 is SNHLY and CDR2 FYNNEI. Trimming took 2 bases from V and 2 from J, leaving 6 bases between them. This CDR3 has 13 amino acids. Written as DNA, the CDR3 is TGTGCCAGCAGTGAATACAGCAACTATGGCTACACCTTC. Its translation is CASSEYSNYGYTF.

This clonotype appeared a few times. The CDR3 sequence: CASSPGTGNTYV. CDR3 DNA: TGTGCCAGCAGCCCGGGGACAGGGAATACGTACGTC. The V gene is TRBV7-9, the J gene TRBJ2-7, with TRBD1 matching 9 bases. The germline V gene encodes CDR1 SEHNR and CDR2 FQNEAQ (reference sequence). The CDR3 is 12 residues long. After removal of 5 bases from V and 12 bases from J, the junction contained 8 bases not matched to a gene.

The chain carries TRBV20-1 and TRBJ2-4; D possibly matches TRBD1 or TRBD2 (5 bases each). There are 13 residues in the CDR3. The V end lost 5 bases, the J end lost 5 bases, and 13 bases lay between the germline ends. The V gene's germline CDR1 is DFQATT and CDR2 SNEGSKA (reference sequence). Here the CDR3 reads CSAEGQSQNIQYF. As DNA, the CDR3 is TGCAGTGCTGAGGGGCAGTCCCAAAACATTCAGTACTTC.

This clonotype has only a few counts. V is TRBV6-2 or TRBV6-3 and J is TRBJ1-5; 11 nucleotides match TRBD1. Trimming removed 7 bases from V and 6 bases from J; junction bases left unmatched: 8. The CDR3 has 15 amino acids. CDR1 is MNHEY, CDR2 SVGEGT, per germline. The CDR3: CASNLDRGLGQPQHF. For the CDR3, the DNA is TGTGCCAGCAATCTGGACAGGGGGCTGGGTCAGCCCCAGCATTTT.

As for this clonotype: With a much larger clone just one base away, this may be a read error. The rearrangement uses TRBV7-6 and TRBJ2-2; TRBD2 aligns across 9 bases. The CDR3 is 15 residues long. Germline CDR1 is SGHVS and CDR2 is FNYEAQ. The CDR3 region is CGSSLSGGGTGELFF. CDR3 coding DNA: TGTGGCAGCAGCCTTAGCGGGGGAGGCACCGGGGAGCTGTTTTTT.

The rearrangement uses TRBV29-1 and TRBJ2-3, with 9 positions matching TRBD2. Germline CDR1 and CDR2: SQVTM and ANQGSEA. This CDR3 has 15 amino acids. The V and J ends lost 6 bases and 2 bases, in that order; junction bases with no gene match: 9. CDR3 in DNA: TGCAGCGTAGGAAGCGGGGGGAGGTTCACAGATACGCAGTATTTT. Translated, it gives CSVGSGGRFTDTQYF.